This paragraph covers one TCR beta chain sequence. As yet, its antigen is unknown. This sample was taken from a study of T cell responses to AZD1222 COVID-19 vaccine. Study-wide findings and caveats: The study found Spike-specific TCR breadth and depth rose after two AZD1222 doses.

Some clones are missing from TCRdb's copy, which holds only in-frame ones; the method was immunoSEQ multiplex PCR. The sample has roughly 200,000 clones; over 85% are singletons. The CDR3 extends over 15 amino acids. V shed 6 bases and J shed 4 bases, with 18 bases lying between them. The germline V gene encodes CDR1 MNHEY and CDR2 SVGAGI. This specimen was peripheral blood, taken 28 days after the second dose of the MenACWY control vaccine. V is TRBV6-5 and J is TRBJ1-1; D is perhaps TRBD1 (6 bases). The receptor was derived from an adult who received the MenACWY meningococcal vaccine as a control. CDR3 residues: CASSGSGDIRTEAFF. The CDR3, as DNA: TGTGCCAGCAGCGGTTCAGGGGATATCCGCACTGAAGCTTTCTTT.